Listed below are T cell receptor beta chains from one sample, sequenced in a study of T cells in Graves' hyperthyroidism and ophthalmopathy. TCRdb reprocessed the multiplex PCR reads with MiXCR, giving one entry per CDR3 protein. In the table there are roughly 640,000 distinct CDR3 sequences, more than 15% of which are singletons. The sequenced sample consisted of blood. The receptors were sampled from a woman in her thirties or forties with Graves' ophthalmopathy. Both conserved end residues are part of each CDR3.

v_call	j_call	cdr3_aa
TRBV3-1	TRBJ2-1	CASSQDNWEQFF
TRBV7-8	TRBJ1-1	CASSPSRTGPNTEAFF
TRBV5-1	TRBJ1-2	CASRMETIYGYTF
TRBV7-3	TRBJ2-1	CASSSLAGRFNEQFF
TRBV28	TRBJ2-6	CASSPYRGQGSGANVLTF
TRBV2	TRBJ2-5	CASKTETQYF
TRBV6-2/TRBV6-3	TRBJ2-1	CASSYGLGDNGQFF
TRBV11-2	TRBJ2-5	CASAWGELETQYF
TRBV6-1	TRBJ1-2	CASKGDAGHGYTF
TRBV2	TRBJ1-6	CASGQQGATSSYNSPLHF
TRBV12-3/TRBV12-4	TRBJ2-1	CASSLYASGSNNEQFF
TRBV28	TRBJ1-3	CASRNDRATGNTIYF
TRBV10-3	TRBJ1-6	CAISEQTASPLHF
TRBV6-1	TRBJ2-1	CASSEEGGTVTYNEQFF
TRBV7-9	TRBJ2-1	CASSRGASSYNEQFF
TRBV3-1	TRBJ2-1	CASRRGLAGGNNEQFF
TRBV20-1	TRBJ1-5	CSASTGQGSNQPQHF
TRBV20-1	TRBJ2-7	CSARDLGQTYYEQYF
TRBV7-9	TRBJ1-1	CASSFDRVRGTEAFF
TRBV11-3	TRBJ2-3	CASSLNQRDTQYF
TRBV20-1	TRBJ1-2	CSAPQGKGGYTF
TRBV9	TRBJ2-5	CASSRDRGIQETQYF
TRBV24-1	TRBJ2-5	CATSDGTTVQETQYF
TRBV27	TRBJ2-7	CASSRGLAVWEQYF
TRBV18	TRBJ1-5	CASSPGTGGTNQPQHF
TRBV6-2/TRBV6-3	TRBJ1-1	CASSYSWSGAQSEAFF
TRBV6-2/TRBV6-3	TRBJ2-7	CASSYGTVAYEQYF
TRBV20-1	TRBJ2-3	CSAIRGGTDTQYF
TRBV7-9	TRBJ1-1	CASSPPRELMMAFF
TRBV28	TRBJ2-7	CASSFRGTSSYEQYF
TRBV19	TRBJ1-6	CASRTGTGGLAPLHF